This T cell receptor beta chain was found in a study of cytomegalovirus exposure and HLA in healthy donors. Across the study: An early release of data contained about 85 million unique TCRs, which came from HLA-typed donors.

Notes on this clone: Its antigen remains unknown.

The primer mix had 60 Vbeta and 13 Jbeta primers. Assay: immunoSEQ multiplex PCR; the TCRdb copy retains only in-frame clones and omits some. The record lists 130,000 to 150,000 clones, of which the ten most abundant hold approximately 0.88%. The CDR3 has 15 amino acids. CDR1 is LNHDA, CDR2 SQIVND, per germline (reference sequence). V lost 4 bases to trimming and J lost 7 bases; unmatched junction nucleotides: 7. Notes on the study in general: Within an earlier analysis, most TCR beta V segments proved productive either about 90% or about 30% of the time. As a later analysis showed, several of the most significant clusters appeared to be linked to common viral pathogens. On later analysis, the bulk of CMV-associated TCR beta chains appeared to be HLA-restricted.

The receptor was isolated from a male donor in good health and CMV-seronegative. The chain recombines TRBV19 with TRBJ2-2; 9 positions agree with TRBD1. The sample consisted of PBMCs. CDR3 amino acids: CASSTPGQGRGELFF. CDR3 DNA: TGTGCCAGTAGTACCCCGGGACAGGGTCGCGGGGAGCTGTTTTTT.